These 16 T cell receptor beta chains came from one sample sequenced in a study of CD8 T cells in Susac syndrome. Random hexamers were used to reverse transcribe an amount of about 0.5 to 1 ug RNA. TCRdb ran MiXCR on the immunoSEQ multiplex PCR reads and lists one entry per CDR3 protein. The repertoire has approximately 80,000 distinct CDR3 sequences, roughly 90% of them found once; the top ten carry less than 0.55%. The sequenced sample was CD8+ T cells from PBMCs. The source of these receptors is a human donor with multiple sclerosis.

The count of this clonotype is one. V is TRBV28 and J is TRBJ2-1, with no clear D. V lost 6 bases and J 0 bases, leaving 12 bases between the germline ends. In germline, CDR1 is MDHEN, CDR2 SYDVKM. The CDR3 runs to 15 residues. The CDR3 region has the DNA TGTGCCAGCAGAATTGCGGTCAGCTCCTACAATGAGCAGTTCTTC. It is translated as CASRIAVSSYNEQFF.

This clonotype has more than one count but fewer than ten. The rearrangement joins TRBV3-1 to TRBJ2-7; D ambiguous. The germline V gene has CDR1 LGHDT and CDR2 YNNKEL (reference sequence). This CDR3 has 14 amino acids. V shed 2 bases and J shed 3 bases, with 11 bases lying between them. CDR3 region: CASSQKLQIYEQYF. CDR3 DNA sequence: TGTGCCAGCAGCCAAAAGTTACAAATCTACGAGCAGTACTTC.

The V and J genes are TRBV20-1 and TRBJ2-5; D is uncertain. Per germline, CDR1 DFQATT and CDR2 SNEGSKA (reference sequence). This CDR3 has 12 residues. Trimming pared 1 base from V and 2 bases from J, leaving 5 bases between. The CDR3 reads CSARGLQETQYF. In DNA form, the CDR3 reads TGCAGTGCTAGAGGGCTTCAAGAGACCCAGTACTTC.

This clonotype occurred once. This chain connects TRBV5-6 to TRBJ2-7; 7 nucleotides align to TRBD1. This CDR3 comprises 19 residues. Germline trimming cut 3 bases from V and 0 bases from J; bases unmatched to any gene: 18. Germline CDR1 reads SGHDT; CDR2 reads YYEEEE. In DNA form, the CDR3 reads TGTGCCAGCAGCTCATCCGGGACAGCCCGTTACATGCCCTCCTACGAGCAGTACTTC. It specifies CASSSSGTARYMPSYEQYF.

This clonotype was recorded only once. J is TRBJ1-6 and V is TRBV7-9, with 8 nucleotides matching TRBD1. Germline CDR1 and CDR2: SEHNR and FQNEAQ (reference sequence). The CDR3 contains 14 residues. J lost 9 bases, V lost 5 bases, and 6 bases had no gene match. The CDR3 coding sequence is TGTGCCAGCAGCAAAGGACAGGGAGTTTCACCCCTCCACTTT. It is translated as CASSKGQGVSPLHF.

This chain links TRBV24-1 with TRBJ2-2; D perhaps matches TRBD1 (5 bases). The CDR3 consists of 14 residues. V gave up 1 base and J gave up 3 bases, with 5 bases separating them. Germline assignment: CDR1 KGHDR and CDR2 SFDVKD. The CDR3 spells CATSDFRDTGELFF. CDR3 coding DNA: TGTGCCACCAGTGATTTCAGGGACACCGGGGAGCTGTTTTTT.

In DNA, the CDR3 is TGTGCCAGCAGCCAGCGAGGTGGAAACGAGCAGTACTTC. Its translation: CASSQRGGNEQYF. V and J are TRBV14 and TRBJ2-7; D not certain. The CDR3 covers 13 residues. CDR1 and CDR2 from the germline V gene are SGHDN and FVKESK. Trimming took off 3 bases at V and 5 bases at J, with 11 bases between the two ends.

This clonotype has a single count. CDR3 coding DNA: TGTGCCTGGAGTGTACGTTCTGGAAACACCATATATTTT. Translation gives CAWSVRSGNTIYF. V gene TRBV30 combines with J gene TRBJ1-3, with no clear D. V lost 0 bases and J 1 base, leaving 4 bases between the germline ends. The CDR3 is 13 residues long. CDR1 and CDR2 from the germline V gene are GTSNPN and SVGIG (reference sequence).

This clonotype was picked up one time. CDR3 bases: TGCGCCAGCAGCTTGGCCCTCGGGGAAACCATGAACACTGAAGCTTTCTTT. It encodes CASSLALGETMNTEAFF. The chain links TRBV5-1 to TRBJ1-1; D remains ambiguous. The germline V gene encodes CDR1 SGHRS and CDR2 YFSETQ. The ends were cut back, 0 bases at V and 0 bases at J, with 15 bases in the middle. The CDR3 contains 17 residues.

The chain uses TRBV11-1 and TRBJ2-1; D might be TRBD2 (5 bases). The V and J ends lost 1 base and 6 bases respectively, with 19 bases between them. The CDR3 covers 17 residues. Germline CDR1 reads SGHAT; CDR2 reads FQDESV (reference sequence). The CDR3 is CASSLGSWTGISNEQFF. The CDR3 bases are TGTGCCAGCAGCTTAGGGAGTTGGACTGGTATAAGCAATGAGCAGTTCTTC.

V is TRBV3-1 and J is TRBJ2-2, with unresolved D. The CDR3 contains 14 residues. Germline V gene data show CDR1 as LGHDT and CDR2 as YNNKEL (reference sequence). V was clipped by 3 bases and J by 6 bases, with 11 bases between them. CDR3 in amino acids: CASSHEGKSGELFF. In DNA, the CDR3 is TGTGCCAGCAGCCACGAAGGGAAGTCCGGGGAGCTGTTTTTT.

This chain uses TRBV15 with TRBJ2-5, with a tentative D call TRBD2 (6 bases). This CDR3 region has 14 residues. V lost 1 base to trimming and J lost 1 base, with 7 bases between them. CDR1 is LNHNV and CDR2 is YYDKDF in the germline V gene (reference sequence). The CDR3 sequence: CATSRVAAQETQYF. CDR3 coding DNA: TGTGCCACCAGCAGAGTAGCGGCCCAAGAGACCCAGTACTTC. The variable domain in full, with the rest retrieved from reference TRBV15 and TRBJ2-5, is DAMVIQNPRYQVTQFGKPVTLSCSQTLNHNVMYWYQQKSSQAPKLLFHYYDKDFNNEADTPDNFQSRRPNTSFCFLDIRSPGLGDTAMYLCATSRVAAQETQYFGPGTRLLVL.

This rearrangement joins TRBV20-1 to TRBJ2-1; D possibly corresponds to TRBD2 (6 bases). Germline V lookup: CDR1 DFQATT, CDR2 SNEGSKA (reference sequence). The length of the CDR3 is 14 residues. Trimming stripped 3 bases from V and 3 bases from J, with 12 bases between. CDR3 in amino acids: CSASGRDFYNEQFF. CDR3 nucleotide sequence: TGCAGTGCTAGCGGCCGGGACTTCTACAATGAGCAGTTCTTC.

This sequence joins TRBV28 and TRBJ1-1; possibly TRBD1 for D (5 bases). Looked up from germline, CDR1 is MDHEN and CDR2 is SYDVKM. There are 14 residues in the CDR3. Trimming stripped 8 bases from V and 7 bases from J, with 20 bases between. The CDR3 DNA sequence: TGTGCCAGCCCCCCTCTCGTCGGGGCTGGTGAAGCTTTCTTT. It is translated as CASPPLVGAGEAFF.

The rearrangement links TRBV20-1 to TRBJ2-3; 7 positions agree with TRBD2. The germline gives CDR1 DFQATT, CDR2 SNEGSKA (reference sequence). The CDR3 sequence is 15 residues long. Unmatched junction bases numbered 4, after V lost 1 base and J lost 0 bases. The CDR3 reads CSARGFSGSTDTQYF. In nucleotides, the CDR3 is TGCAGTGCTAGAGGGTTTAGCGGGAGCACAGATACGCAGTATTTT.

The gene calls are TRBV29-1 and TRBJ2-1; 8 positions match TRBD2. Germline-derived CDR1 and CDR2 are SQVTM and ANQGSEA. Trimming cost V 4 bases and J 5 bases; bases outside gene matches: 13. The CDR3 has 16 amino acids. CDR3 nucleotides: TGCAGCGTTGCCCCGGGACTAGACCTCTATGACAATGAGCAGTTCTTC. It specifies CSVAPGLDLYDNEQFF.